This T cell receptor (beta chain) was captured by sequencing in a study of OX40 agonist ivuxolimab in advanced cancers. In terms of the full investigation: Ivuxolimab, which targeted the costimulatory receptor OX40 (CD134), was an agonistic, fully human IgG2 monoclonal antibody. A male proportion of around 83% and a mean age of about 60 years, ranging from roughly 23 to 90, were recorded for the dose-escalation cohort. Peripheral TCRbeta sequencing was intended to test whether TCR sequence diversity was altered and clonal T-cell expansion was caused by ivuxolimab. The paper covers the monotherapy dose-escalation part of the phase I ivuxolimab trial, which included N ≈ 50 patients. Prior anti-PD-1, anti-PD-L1 or anti-CTLA-4 therapy was permitted, and about two fifths of dose-escalation patients had received checkpoint inhibitors. Intravenous ivuxolimab was administered to patients every 2 weeks at six dose levels: 0.01, 0.1, 0.3, 1.5, 3 and 10 mg/kg. Among the approximately 54 dose-escalation patients, around 19 had hepatocellular carcinoma, roughly 15 melanoma, 9 renal cell carcinoma and 9 head and neck cancer. Partial responses were achieved by three dose-escalation patients, of whom one had hepatocellular carcinoma and two had cutaneous melanoma.

Regarding this clone: The antigen it binds to is not known. No per-base quality is available; no much larger clone lies one base away.

The trial excluded patients who had a history of autoimmune disease or who were on systemic immunosuppression. Peripheral blood for TCR sequencing was collected from all dose cohorts at baseline, on cycle 4 day 1, and on cycle 7 day 1. The samples were taken from a phase I, first-in-human, multicenter, open-label dose-escalation trial of ivuxolimab. Adults with locally advanced or metastatic head and neck squamous cell, hepatocellular, melanoma or renal cell carcinoma were enrolled in the trial. Before TCR sequencing, CD4+ T cells and CD8+ T cells were sorted from peripheral blood as separate populations. The study at large found these results: Antigen specificity was not determined for the clonally expanded peripheral T cells. Partial responders in the 0.1-3.0 mg/kg groups had among the lowest normalized peripheral clonal expansion, especially among CD8+ T cells. On average, CD8+ T cells showed more expanded clones than CD4+ T cells after ivuxolimab. Low levels of normalized T-cell clonal expansion were also seen in some nonresponding patients. At doses of 0.1 to 3.0 mg/kg, clonal expansion of both CD4+ and CD8+ T cells in blood was seen between baseline and week 6.

The CDR3 starts with the cysteine, ends with the phenylalanine, and has 12 residues. Only the CDR3 region is kept as DNA, spanning 36 bases read in frame from base 1. V loses 7 bases of germline sequence and J loses 4 bases, and the interval between the two ends is 10 bases. Genomic DNA was isolated from the sorted cells so that the TCRbeta CDR3 region could be sequenced. The immunoSEQ Assay was used for sequencing of TCRbeta CDR3 regions. TCRdb mirrors the immuneACCESS table, restricted to in-frame sequences. Some clones are absent from its copies; in checked studies, under half trace to an unresolved V gene, and the reason for the others is unknown. This sample gives 25,000 to 35,000 clones in total; 65% to 75% of them show up just once. The ten largest make up around 12% of the sample.

The receptor's source is an adult with an advanced solid tumor such as melanoma, head and neck, liver or kidney cancer. Sequenced here: CD4+ or CD8+ T cells sorted from blood, sampled in a trial of the OX40 agonist ivuxolimab. The chain joins TRBV6-7 to TRBJ1-1, with a weak D call of TRBD1 (5 bases match). TRBV6-7 is an ORF, and what it does is uncertain. The DNA sequence reads TGTGCCAGCACCGGGGGGAGCACTGAAGCTTTCTTT. This is translated as CASTGGSTEAFF.